This T cell receptor (beta chain) comes out of a study of blood T cells in healthy people across ages. This clonotype was seen more than once but under ten times. With a J-beta primer mix and a sample-barcoded 5' primer, a second PCR ran 7 to 11 cycles. Per-sample output comprised a minimum of 2.5 million paired-end reads containing CDR3. From the 5' RACE reads, TCRdb called clonotypes with MiXCR, one entry per CDR3 protein. Found here are over 1,200,000 distinct CDR3 sequences, almost 60% of them singletons; the top ten hold 5.5% to 8%. The clonotype comes from a man younger than 35 in good health. Sequencing was performed on blood.

DNA for the CDR3: TGTGCCAGCAGCTTAACGACTAGCGGGTACGAGCAGTACTTC. This codes for CASSLTTSGYEQYF. The V gene is TRBV7-2, the J gene TRBJ2-5; 10 bases fit TRBD2. With the DNA end fitting TRBJ2-7 better, the J assignment may be wrong. This CDR3 is 14 amino acids long. CDR1 SGHTA and CDR2 FQGNSA come from the germline V gene.